The 2 T cell receptor delta chains below were found in one sample sequenced in a study of gamma-delta T cells after stem cell transplantation. TCRdb fed the RT-PCR reads into CATT to redo clone calling. The data contain about 1,700 delta-chain clones, roughly 4.6% of them singletons. The sample was gamma-delta T cells. All receptors come from a human donor. It is not recorded whose cells these are; they may come from a transplant donor.

In its sample, this clone was seen a few times. A far larger clone is one nucleotide away, so this likely arose from a read error. The identical CDR3 is also encoded by other nucleotide sequences in the sample. This rearrangement joins TRDV2 to TRDJ1, with 12 bases fitting TRDD3. V was pared by 6 bases and J by 0 bases, with 19 bases of the junction left unmatched. The CDR3 spans 20 residues. Germline V lookup: CDR1 GEAIGNYY, CDR2 EKD. As DNA, the CDR3 is TGTGCCTGTTTCTCGATACTACTGGGGGATACCGAATCGTACACCGATAAACTCATCTTT. Its protein product is CACFSILLGDTESYTDKLIF.

This clone has only a few counts. A junction end diverges from the germline sequence, so it may reflect a read error. Additional DNA sequences in this sample encode the identical CDR3. The chain links TRDV2 to TRDJ3, with D perhaps TRDD3 (6 bases). The CDR3 consists of 20 residues. Germline V gene sequence: CDR1 GEAIGNYY, CDR2 EKD. The chain's CDR3 is CACDPAPGDVRSWDTRQMFF. CDR3 DNA sequence: TGTGCCTGTGACCCCGCCCCTGGGGACGTCCGCTCCTGGGACACCCGCCAGATGTTTTTC.